A selection of T cell receptor beta chains follows, all from one sample in a study of cytomegalovirus exposure and HLA in healthy donors. Method: immunoSEQ multiplex PCR; TCRdb's copy keeps in-frame clones and lacks some. Of 65,000 or so clones detected, approximately 94% appear once; the ten largest clones hold around 4.5%. The material sequenced was PBMCs. The receptor set was obtained from a man younger than 35 in good health and CMV-seropositive. CDR3s include the opening cysteine and the closing phenylalanine or tryptophan. D genes are given only for firm matches.

D,J,V,CDR3
TRBD1,TRBJ2-7,TRBV7-3,CASSSGQGGEQYF
TRBD1,TRBJ1-5,TRBV27,CASSGTGLYSNQPQHF
.,TRBJ2-2,TRBV7-3,CASSRTVNTGELFF
TRBD1,TRBJ2-1,TRBV5-6,CASSEGQGAYNEQFF
.,TRBJ1-5,TRBV10-3,CAISPQGGDSNQPQHF
TRBD1,TRBJ2-4,TRBV7-2,CASSLDRVSNIQYF
.,TRBJ1-1,TRBV6-5,CASSYSTRAEAFF
TRBD1,TRBJ1-4,TRBV9,CASSAGQGLYEKLFF
.,TRBJ2-5,TRBV9,CASSVATGQETQYF
TRBD1,TRBJ1-2,TRBV7-9,CASSFPPGTGGVGYTF
TRBD2,TRBJ2-3,TRBV27,CASSTSVTSGDTQYF
TRBD2,TRBJ2-3,TRBV6-1,CASSEVAGGSTDTQYF
TRBD1,TRBJ1-2,TRBV27,CASSSTGNGYTF
.,TRBJ1-1,TRBV7-2,CASSWGRGNTEAFF
.,TRBJ2-5,TRBV11-3,CASSPGYEETQYF
.,TRBJ1-3,TRBV6-6,CASSYLGGAPGNTIYF
.,TRBJ2-3,TRBV28,CASRKPSSVTPYTQYF
.,TRBJ2-7,TRBV7-2,CASSLAWSQGGKYEQYF
.,TRBJ1-1,TRBV6-1,CASSESAAAGSRNFQF
.,TRBJ1-2,TRBV7-2,CASSLTRAGYGYTF
.,TRBJ2-1,TRBV11-2,CASSLVRGYGSYNEQFF
.,TRBJ2-1,TRBV6-5,CASRGVSDNEQFF
.,TRBJ1-2,TRBV10-3,CAISDETANYGYTF
TRBD1,TRBJ2-1,TRBV28,CASSLGGQGGEQFF
.,TRBJ1-1,TRBV19,CASSIGAGSTEAFF
.,TRBJ2-5,TRBV13,CASSLGKGVETQYF
.,TRBJ1-1,TRBV27,CASSLSGSPLGTEAFF
TRBD1,TRBJ1-1,TRBV12-5,CASGSGGDEAFF
TRBD2,TRBJ2-3,TRBV6-4,CASSDSSAGGPDTQYF
.,TRBJ1-1,TRBV5-1,CASSLRIRVRDYRADTEAFF
TRBD2,TRBJ2-7,TRBV15,CATSRDRPMSGRGKHEQYF
TRBD2,TRBJ2-1,TRBV6-1,CASSEVVIGAGVSNEQFF
TRBD2,TRBJ2-5,TRBV19,CATRRSSGGETQYF
TRBD1,TRBJ1-1,TRBV2,CASMKGQANTEAFF
.,TRBJ1-4,TRBV18,CASSPGLGTNEKLFF
TRBD1,TRBJ2-1,TRBV2,CASRNTQGSSYNEQFF
TRBD1,TRBJ2-7,TRBV5-4,CASSLLRGPTPYEQYF
TRBD2,TRBJ2-7,TRBV6-1,CASSSLGGSSYEQYF
.,TRBJ2-7,TRBV6-6,CASSYTDISLVEQYF
.,TRBJ1-5,TRBV27,CASRSHGTRYSNQPQHF
.,TRBJ2-1,TRBV6-4,CASSPGGYNEQFF
.,TRBJ2-3,TRBV6-6,CASSLVDTQYF
.,TRBJ2-3,TRBV6-4,CASSETGETDTQYF
.,TRBJ1-5,TRBV27,CASSFVAGDQPQHF
.,TRBJ2-1,TRBV13,CASSPWGQGLYNEQFF